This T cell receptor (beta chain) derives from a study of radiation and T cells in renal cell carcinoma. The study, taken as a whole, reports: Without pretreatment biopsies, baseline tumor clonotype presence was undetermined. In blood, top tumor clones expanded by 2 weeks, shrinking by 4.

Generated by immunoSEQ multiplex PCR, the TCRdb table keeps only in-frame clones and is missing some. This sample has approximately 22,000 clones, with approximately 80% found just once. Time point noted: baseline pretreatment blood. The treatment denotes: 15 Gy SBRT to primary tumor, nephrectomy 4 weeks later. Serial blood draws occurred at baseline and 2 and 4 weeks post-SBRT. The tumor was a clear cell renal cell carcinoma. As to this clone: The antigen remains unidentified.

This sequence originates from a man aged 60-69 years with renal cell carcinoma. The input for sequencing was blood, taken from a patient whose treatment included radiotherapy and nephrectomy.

This CDR3 reads CASSSSGTSRRDLTYEQYF. CDR3 DNA: TGTGCCAGCAGCTCTTCCGGGACTAGCCGGAGGGATCTCACCTACGAGCAGTACTTC. The chain recombines TRBV11-2 with TRBJ2-7; 9 bases map to TRBD2. The CDR3 runs 19 residues. With V trimmed by 4 bases and J by 2 bases, 18 bases remained unmatched. Germline V gene data show CDR1 as SGHAT and CDR2 as FQNNGV.